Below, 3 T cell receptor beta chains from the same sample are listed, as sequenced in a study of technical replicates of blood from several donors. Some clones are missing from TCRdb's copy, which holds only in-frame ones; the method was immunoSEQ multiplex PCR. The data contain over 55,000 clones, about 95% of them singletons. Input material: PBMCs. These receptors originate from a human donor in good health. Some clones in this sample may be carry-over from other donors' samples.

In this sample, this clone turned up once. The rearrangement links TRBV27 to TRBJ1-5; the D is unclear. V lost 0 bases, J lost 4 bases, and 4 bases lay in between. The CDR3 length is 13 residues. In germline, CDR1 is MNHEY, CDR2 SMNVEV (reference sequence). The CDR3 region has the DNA TGTGCCAGCAGTTTATCCCAAAATCAGCCCCAGCATTTT. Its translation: CASSLSQNQPQHF.

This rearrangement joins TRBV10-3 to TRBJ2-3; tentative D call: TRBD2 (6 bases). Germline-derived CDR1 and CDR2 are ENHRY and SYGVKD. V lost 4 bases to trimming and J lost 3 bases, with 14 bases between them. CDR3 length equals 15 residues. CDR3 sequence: CAISAGGLWTDTQYF. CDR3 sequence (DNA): TGTGCCATCAGTGCCGGAGGGTTATGGACAGATACGCAGTATTTT.

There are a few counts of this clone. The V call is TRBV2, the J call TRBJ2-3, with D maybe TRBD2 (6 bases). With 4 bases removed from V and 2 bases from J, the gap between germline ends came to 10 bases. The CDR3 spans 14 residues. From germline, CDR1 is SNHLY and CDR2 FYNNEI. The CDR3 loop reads CASSAGLTTDTQYF. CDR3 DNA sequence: TGTGCCAGCAGTGCGGGACTTACCACAGATACGCAGTATTTT. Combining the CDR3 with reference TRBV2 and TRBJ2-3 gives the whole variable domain EPEVTQTPSHQVTQMGQEVILRCVPISNHLYFYWYRQILGQKVEFLVSFYNNEISEKSEIFDDQFSVERPDGSNFTLKIRSTKLEDSAMYFCASSAGLTTDTQYFGPGTRLTVL.